This T cell receptor beta chain was profiled in a study of radiotherapy plus CTLA-4 blockade in lung cancer. Study at large: There were objective responses in roughly a sixth of patients, and 31% had disease control. General study results and limits: Early blood T cell clone dynamics reportedly forecast response best, with interferon-beta. Following radiotherapy plus ipilimumab, tumor-derived TCR clones expanded in the blood.

Treatment of patients with chemo-refractory metastatic non-small-cell lung cancer consisted of focal radiation plus CTLA-4 blockade with ipilimumab. Assay used: immunoSEQ multiplex PCR; TCRdb lists only in-frame clones, some missing. Of tens of thousands of clones in the sample, 72% are singletons; the top ten hold over 12%. Notes on this clone: Its antigen remains unknown.

This TCR came from a human donor with non-small cell lung cancer that progressed on radiotherapy plus ipilimumab. The sequences come from peripheral blood, collected from a patient treated with radiotherapy plus ipilimumab.

The CDR3 DNA reads TGTGCCAGCAGCTTTCAGGGGGTAAAGACCGGGGAGCTGTTTTTT. This gives the protein CASSFQGVKTGELFF. The chain carries TRBV7-9 and TRBJ2-2, with 7 bases identical to TRBD1. The V gene end was trimmed by 3 bases and the J gene end by 5 bases; junction bases not matched to a gene: 6. The germline V gene encodes CDR1 SEHNR and CDR2 FQNEAQ (reference sequence). The CDR3 loop spans 15 amino acids.